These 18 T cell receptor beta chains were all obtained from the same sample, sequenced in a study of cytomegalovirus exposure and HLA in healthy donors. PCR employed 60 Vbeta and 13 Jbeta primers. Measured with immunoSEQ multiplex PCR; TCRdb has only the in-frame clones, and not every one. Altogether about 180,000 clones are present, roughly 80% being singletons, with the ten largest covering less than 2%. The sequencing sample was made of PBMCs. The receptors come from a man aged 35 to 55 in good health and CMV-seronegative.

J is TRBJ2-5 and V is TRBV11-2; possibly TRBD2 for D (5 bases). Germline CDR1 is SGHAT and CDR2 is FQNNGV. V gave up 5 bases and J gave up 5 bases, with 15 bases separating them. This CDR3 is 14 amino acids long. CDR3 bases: TGTGCCAGCAGCGCTCGGCGGGCCGGGGAGACCCAGTACTTC. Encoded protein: CASSARRAGETQYF.

CDR3 nucleotides: TGTGCCAGCAGCTTACAGGGAGGCTACGAGCAGTACTTC. Translated: CASSLQGGYEQYF. V and J are TRBV7-2 and TRBJ2-7; maybe TRBD2 (6 bases). This CDR3 spans 13 amino acids. Trimming shortened V by 2 bases and J by 3 bases, and 8 bases separated the two germline ends. The germline gives CDR1 SGHTA, CDR2 FQGNSA.

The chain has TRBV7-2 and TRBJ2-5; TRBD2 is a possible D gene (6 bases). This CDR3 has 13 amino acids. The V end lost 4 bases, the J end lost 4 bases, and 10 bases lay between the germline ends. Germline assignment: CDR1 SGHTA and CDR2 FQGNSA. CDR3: CASSWGAGETQYF. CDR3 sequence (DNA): TGTGCCAGCAGCTGGGGAGCGGGAGAGACCCAGTACTTC.

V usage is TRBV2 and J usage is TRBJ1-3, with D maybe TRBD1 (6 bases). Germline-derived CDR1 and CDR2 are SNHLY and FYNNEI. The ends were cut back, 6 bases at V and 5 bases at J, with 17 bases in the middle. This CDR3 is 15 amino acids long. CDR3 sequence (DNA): TGTGCCAGCAGGCCCGGGACATCAGAAAGAAACACCATATATTTT. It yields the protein CASRPGTSERNTIYF.

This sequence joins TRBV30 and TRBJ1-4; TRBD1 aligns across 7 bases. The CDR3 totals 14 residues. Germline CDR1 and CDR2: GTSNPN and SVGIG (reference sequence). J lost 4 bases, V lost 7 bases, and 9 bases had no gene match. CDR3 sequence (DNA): TGTGCCTCCACAGGGACAGACATTAATGAAAAACTGTTTTTT. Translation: CASTGTDINEKLFF.

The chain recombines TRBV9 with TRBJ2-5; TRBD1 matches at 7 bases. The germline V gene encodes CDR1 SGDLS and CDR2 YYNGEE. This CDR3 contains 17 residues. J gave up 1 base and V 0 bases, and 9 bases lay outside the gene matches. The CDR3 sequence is CASSVGPPGTVQETQYF. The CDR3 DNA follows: TGTGCCAGCAGCGTAGGCCCCCCTGGGACAGTCCAAGAGACCCAGTACTTC.

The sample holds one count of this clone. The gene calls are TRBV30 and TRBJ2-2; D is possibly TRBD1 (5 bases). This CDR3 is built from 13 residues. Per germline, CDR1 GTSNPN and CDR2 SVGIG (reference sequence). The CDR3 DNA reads TGTGCGATGAACAGGCTAAACACCGGGGAGCTGTTTTTT. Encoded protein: CAMNRLNTGELFF.

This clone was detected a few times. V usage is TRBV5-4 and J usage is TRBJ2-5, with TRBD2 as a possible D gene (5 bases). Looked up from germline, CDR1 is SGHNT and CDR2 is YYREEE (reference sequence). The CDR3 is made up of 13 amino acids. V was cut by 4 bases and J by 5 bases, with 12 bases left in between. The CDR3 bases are TGTGCCAGCAGCGTACAGCGAGGGGAGACCCAGTACTTC. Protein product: CASSVQRGETQYF.

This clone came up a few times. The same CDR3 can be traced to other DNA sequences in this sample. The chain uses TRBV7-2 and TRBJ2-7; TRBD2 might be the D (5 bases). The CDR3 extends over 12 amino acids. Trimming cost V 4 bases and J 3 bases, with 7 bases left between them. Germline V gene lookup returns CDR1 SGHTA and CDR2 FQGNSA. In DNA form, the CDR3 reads TGTGCCAGCAGCTCCCGGGGCTACGAGCAGTACTTC. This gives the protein CASSSRGYEQYF.

The CDR3 DNA reads TGTGCCAGCACCGTACCGACAGGTTATGGCTACACCTTC. Protein: CASTVPTGYGYTF. V is TRBV28 and J is TRBJ1-2; TRBD1 might be the D (6 bases). Looked up from germline, CDR1 is MDHEN and CDR2 is SYDVKM. V lost 7 bases, J lost 5 bases, and 14 bases lay in between. The length of the CDR3 is 13 residues.

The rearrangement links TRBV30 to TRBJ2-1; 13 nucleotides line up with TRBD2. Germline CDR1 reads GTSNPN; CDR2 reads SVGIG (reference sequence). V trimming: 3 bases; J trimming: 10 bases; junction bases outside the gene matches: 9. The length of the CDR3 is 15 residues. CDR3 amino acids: CAWRAWTSGGGEQFF. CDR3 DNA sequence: TGTGCCTGGAGAGCATGGACTAGCGGGGGCGGGGAGCAGTTCTTC.

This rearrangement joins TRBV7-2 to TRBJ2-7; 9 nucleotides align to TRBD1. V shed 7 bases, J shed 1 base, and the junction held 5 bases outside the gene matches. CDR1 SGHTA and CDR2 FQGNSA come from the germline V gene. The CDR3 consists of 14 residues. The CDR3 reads CASTRTGVSYEQYF. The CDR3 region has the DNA TGTGCCAGCACCAGGACAGGGGTATCCTACGAGCAGTACTTC.

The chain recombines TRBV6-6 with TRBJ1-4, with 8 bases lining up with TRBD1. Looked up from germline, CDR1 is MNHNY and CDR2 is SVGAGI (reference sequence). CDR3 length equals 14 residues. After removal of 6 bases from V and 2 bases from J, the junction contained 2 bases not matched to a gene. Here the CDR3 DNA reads TGTGCCAGCAGGCAGGGGGCGACTAATGAAAAACTGTTTTTT. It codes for CASRQGATNEKLFF.

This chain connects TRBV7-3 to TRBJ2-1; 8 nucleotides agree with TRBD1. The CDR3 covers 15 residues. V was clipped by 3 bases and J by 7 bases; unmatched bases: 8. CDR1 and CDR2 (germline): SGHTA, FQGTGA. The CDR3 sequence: CASSLTRQGRNEQFF. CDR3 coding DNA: TGTGCCAGCAGCTTGACCCGACAGGGGAGAAATGAGCAGTTCTTC. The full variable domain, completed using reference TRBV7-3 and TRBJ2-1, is GAGVSQTPSNKVTEKGKYVELRCDPISGHTALYWYRQSLGQGPEFLIYFQGTGAADDSGLPNDRFFAVRPEGSVSTLKIQRTERGDSAVYLCASSLTRQGRNEQFFGPGTRLTVL.

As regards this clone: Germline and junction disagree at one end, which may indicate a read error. In DNA, the CDR3 is TGTGCTAGCAGCTCACAGGGAATGGATGAGCAGTTCTTC. Amino acids: CASSSQGMDEQFF. V is TRBV7-7 and J is TRBJ2-1; possibly TRBD1 for D (6 bases). Germline V gene sequence: CDR1 SSHAT, CDR2 FNYEAQ (reference sequence). This CDR3 has 13 amino acids.

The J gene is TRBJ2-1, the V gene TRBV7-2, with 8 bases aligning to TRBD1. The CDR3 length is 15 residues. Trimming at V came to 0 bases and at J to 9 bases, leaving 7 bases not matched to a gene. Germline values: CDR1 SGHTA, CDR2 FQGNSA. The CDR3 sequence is CASSLATGVRGEQFF. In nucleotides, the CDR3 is TGTGCCAGCAGCTTAGCGACAGGGGTAAGGGGTGAGCAGTTCTTC.

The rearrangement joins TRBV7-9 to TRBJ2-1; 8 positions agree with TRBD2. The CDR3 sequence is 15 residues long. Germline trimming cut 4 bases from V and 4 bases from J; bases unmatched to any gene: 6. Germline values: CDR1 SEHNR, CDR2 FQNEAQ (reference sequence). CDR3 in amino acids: CASSSLSGGYNEQFF. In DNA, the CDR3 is TGTGCCAGCAGCTCCCTCAGCGGGGGATACAATGAGCAGTTCTTC.

CDR3 amino acids: CASSLLQGNQPQHF. CDR3 DNA: TGTGCCAGCTCACTCTTACAGGGAAATCAGCCCCAGCATTTT. This rearrangement joins TRBV18 to TRBJ1-5; tentative D call: TRBD1 (6 bases). V was clipped by 4 bases and J by 4 bases, with 11 bases between them. Germline-derived CDR1 and CDR2 are KGHSH and LQKENI. The CDR3 is made up of 14 amino acids.